This TCR beta chain comes out of a study of response to subunit inactivated influenza vaccine. The CDR3 sequence is 13 residues long. V was cut by 5 bases and J by 1 base, with 12 bases left in between. The germline CDR1 and CDR2 sequences are DFQATT and SNEGSKA (reference sequence). TCRdb processed the RT-PCR reads anew with MiXCR; each CDR3 protein has one entry. The sample includes hundreds of thousands of distinct CDR3 sequences, about 15% of them seen just once. The chain uses TRBV20-1 and TRBJ2-7; D might be TRBD1 (6 bases). This receptor was obtained from a man in his forties or fifties who received an inactivated influenza vaccine. Sequenced here: PBMCs from blood, sampled about 12 days after vaccination. The CDR3, as DNA: TGCAGTGCTCTCCGGGACACATCCTACGAGCAGTACTTC. Amino acid sequence: CSALRDTSYEQYF.